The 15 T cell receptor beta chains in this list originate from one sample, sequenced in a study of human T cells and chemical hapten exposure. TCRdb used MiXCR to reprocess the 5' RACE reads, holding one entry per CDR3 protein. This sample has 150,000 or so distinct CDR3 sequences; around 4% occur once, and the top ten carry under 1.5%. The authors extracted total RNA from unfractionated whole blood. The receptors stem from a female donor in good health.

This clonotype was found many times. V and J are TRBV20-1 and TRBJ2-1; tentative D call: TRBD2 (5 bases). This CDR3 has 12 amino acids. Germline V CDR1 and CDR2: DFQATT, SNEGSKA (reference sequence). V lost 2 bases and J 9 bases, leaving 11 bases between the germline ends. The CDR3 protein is CSARPTSSEQFF. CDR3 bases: TGCAGTGCTAGACCTACTAGTTCTGAGCAGTTCTTC.

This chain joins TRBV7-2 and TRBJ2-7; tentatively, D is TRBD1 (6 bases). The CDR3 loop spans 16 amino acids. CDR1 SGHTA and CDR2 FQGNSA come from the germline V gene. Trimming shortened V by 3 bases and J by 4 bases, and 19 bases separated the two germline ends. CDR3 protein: CASSLSTGPTPYEQYF. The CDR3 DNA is TGTGCCAGCAGCTTGTCGACAGGCCCAACCCCATACGAGCAGTACTTC.

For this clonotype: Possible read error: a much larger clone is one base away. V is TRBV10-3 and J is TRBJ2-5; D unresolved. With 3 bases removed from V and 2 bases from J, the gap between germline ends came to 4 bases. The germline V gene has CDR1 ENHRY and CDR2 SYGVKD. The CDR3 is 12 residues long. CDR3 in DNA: TGTGCCATCAGTGAAGGTCAAGAGACCCAGTACTTC. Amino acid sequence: CAISEGQETQYF.

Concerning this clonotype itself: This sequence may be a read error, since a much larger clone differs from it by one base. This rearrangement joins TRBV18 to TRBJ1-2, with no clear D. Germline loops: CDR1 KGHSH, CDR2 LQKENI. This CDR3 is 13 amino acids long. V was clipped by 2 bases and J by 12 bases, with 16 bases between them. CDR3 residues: CASSPTEVRGNTF. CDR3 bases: TGTGCCAGCTCACCAACTGAGGTCCGCGGCAACACCTTC.

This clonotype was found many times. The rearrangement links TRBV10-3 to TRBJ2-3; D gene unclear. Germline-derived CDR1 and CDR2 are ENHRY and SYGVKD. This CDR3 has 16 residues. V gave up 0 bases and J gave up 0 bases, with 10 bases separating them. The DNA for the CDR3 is TGTGCCATCAGTGAGTCGGAGCCTTCTAGCACAGATACGCAGTATTTT. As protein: CAISESEPSSTDTQYF.

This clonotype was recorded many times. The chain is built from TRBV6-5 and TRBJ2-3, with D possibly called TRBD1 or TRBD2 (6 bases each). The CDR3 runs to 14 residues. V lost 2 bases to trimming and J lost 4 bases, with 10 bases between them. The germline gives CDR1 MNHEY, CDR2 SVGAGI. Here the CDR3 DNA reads TGTGCCAGCAGTTACGGGGGGCCCCCAGATACGCAGTATTTT. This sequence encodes CASSYGGPPDTQYF.

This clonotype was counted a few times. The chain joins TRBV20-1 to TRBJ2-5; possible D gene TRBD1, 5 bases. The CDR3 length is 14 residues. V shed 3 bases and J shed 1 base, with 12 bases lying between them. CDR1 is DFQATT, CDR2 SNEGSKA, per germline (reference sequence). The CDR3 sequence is CSARDPRGQETQYF. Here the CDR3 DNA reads TGCAGTGCTAGGGATCCTAGGGGCCAAGAGACCCAGTACTTC.

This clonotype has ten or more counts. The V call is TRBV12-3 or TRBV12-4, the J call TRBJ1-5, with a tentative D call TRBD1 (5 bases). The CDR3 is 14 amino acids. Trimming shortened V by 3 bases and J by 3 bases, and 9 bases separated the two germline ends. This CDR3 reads CASSLETDNQPQHF. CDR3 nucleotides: TGTGCCAGCAGTTTGGAGACAGACAATCAGCCCCAGCATTTT.

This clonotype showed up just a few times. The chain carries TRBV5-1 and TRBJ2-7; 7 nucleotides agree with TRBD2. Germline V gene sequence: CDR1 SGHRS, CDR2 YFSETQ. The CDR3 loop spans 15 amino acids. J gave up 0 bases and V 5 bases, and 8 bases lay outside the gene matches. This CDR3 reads CASRNVGGISYEQYF. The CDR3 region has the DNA TGCGCCAGCAGAAACGTGGGGGGGATCTCCTACGAGCAGTACTTC.

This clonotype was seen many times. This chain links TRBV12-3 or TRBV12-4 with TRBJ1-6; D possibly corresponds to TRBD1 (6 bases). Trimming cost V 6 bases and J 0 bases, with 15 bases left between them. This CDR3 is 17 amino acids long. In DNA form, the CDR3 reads TGTGCCAGCAGCCCTCCCGGGACATACTCCTATAATTCACCCCTCCACTTT. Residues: CASSPPGTYSYNSPLHF.

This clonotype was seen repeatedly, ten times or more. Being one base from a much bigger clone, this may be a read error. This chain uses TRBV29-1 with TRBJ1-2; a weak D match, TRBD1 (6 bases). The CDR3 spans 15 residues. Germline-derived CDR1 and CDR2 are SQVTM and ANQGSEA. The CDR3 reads CSVEGGSRANYGDTF. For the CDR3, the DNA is TGCAGCGTTGAGGGGGGCAGCCGGGCTAACTATGGCGACACCTTC. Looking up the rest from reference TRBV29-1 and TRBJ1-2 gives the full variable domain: SAVISQKPSRDICQRGTSLTIQCQVDSQVTMMFWYRQQPGQSLTLIATANQGSEATYESGFVIDKFPISRPNLTFSTLTVSNMSPEDSSIYLCSVEGGSRANYGDTFGSGTRLTVV.

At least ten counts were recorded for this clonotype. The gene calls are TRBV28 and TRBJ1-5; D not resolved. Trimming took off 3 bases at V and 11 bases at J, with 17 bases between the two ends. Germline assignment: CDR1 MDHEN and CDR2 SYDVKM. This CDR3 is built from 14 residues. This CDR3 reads CASSFPWAPKAQHF. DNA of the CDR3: TGTGCCAGCAGTTTTCCCTGGGCCCCAAAGGCCCAGCATTTT.

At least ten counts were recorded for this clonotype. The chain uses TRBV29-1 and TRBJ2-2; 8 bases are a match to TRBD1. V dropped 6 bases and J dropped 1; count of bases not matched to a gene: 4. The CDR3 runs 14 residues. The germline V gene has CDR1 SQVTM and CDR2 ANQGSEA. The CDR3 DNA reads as TGCAGCGTCCGGACAGGGATGAACACCGGGGAGCTGTTTTTT. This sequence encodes CSVRTGMNTGELFF.

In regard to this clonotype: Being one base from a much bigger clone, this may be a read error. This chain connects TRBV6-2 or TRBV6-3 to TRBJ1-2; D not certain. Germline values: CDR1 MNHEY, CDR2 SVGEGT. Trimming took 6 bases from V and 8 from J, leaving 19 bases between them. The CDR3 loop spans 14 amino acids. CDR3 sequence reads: CASSLGQRPPGYTF. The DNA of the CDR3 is TGTGCCAGCAGCCTGGGCCAGAGACCGCCGGGCTACACCTTC.

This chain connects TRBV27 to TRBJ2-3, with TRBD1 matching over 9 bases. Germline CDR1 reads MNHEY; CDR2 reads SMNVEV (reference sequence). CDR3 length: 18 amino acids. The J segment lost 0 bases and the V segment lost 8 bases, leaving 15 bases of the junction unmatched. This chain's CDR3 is CASENRGRRLSSTDTQYF. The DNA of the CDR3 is TGTGCCAGCGAGAACAGGGGGCGTAGGTTGTCTAGCACAGATACGCAGTATTTT.